This TCR beta chain was recorded in a study of CD8 T cells in ankylosing spondylitis. Study-level points and caveats: Typical of ankylosing spondylitis blood, it appeared, was a TCR beta motif of several highly homologous variants. CD8+ cells made up the disease-linked clones, which were relatively rare in peripheral blood. Clones linked to disease were reported to show significant enrichment in matched ankylosing spondylitis synovial fluid.

TCRdb itself ran the 5' RACE reads through MiXCR, one entry per CDR3 protein. The table records about 450,000 distinct CDR3 sequences, 25% to 30% of them present only once. The CDR3 contains 16 residues. V was clipped by 2 bases and J by 8 bases; unmatched bases: 10. CDR1 SGHTA and CDR2 FQGNSA come from the germline V gene. Concerning this clonotype itself: Its antigen remains unidentified.

V gene TRBV7-2 combines with J gene TRBJ2-1; 9 positions agree with TRBD2. This receptor was obtained from a male donor with ankylosing spondylitis. Material for sequencing was blood, either unsorted or a sorted T cell fraction (not recorded which). The CDR3 spells CASSLWGGRALDEQFF. CDR3 bases: TGTGCCAGCAGCTTATGGGGCGGGAGGGCCCTGGATGAGCAGTTCTTC.